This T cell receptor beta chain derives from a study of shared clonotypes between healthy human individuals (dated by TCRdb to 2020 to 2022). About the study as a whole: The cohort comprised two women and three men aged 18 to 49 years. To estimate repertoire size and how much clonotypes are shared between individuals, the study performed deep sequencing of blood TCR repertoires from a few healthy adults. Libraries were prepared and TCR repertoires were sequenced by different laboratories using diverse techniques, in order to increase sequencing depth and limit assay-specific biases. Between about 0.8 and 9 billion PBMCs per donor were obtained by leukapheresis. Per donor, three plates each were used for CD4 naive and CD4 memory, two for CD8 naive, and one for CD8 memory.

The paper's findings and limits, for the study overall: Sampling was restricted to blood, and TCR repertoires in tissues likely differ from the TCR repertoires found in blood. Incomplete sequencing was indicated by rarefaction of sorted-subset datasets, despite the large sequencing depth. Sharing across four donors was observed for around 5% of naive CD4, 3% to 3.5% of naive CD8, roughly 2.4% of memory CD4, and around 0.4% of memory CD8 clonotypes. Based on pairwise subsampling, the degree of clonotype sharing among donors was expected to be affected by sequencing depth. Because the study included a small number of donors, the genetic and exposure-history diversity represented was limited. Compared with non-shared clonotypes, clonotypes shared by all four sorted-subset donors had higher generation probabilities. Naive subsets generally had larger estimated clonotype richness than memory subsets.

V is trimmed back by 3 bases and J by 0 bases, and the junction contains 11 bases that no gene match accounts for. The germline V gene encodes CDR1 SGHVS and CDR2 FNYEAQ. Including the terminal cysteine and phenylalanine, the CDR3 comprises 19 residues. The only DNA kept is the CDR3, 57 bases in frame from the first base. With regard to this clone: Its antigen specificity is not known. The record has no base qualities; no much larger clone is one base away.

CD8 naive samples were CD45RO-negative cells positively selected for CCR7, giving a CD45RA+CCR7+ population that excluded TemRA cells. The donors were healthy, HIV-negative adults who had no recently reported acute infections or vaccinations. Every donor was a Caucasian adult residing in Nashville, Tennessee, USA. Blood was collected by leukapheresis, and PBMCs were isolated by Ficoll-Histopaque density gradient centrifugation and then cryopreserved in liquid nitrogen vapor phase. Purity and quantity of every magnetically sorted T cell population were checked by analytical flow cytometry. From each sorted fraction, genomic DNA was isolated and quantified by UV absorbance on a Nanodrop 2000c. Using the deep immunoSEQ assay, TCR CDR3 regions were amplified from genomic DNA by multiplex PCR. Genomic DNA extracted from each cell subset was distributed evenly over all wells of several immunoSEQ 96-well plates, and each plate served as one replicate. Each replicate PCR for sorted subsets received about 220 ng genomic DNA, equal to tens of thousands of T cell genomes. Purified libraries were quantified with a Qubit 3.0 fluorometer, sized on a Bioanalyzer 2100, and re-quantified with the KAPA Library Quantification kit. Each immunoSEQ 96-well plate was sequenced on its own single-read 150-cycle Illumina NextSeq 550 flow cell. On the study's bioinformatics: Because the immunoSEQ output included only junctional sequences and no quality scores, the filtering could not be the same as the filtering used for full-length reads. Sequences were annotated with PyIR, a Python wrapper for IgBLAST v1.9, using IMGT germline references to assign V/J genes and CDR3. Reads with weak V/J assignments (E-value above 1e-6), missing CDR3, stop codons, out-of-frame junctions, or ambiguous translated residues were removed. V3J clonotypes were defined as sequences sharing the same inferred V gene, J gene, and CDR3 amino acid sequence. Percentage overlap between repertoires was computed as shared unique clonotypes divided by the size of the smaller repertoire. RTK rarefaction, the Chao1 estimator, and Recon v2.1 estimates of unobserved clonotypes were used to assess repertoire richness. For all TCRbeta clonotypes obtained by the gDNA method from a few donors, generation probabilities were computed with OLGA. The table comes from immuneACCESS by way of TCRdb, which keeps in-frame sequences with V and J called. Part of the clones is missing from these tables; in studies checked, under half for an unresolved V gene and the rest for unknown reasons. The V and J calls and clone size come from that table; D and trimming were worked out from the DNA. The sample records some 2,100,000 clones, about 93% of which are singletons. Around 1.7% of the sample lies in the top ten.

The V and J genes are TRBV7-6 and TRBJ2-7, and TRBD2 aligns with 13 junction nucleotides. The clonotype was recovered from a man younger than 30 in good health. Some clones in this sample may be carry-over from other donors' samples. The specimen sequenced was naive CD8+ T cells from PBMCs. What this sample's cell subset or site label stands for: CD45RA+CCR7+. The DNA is TGTGCCAGCAGCTTGGCCCCACTAGCGGGAGGGCCCTTCTCCTACGAGCAGTACTTC. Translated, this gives CASSLAPLAGGPFSYEQYF.